The 9 T cell receptor beta chains below all came from one sample that was sequenced in a study of blood T cell repertoires in COVID-19. Sequencing used immunoSEQ multiplex PCR; TCRdb keeps in-frame clones, though not all of them. The sample lists a few hundred thousand clones; 80% to 85% were seen once. Sequenced sample: PBMCs or T cells enriched from blood (not recorded which). These TCRs come from a man in his forties or fifties who had been exposed to COVID-19.

The rearrangement joins TRBV28 to TRBJ1-5, with D unclear. V dropped 6 bases and J dropped 10 bases, with 22 bases sitting between them. CDR1 and CDR2 (germline): MDHEN, SYDVKM. CDR3 size: 15 residues. The CDR3 nucleotides are TGTGCCAGCAGACCTCCTCGGAGGACGAGGTTCCCCCAGCATTTT. Residues: CASRPPRRTRFPQHF. Complete variable domain (other parts from reference TRBV28 and TRBJ1-5): DVKVTQSSRYLVKRTGEKVFLECVQDMDHENMFWYRQDPGLGLRLIYFSYDVKMKEKGDIPEGYSVSREKKERFSLILESASTNQTSMYLCASRPPRRTRFPQHFGDGTRLSIL.

The CDR3 DNA follows: TGTGCCAGCAGCGCCGCCCCGGGAGTTACGAATGAGCAGTTCTTC. It is translated as CASSAAPGVTNEQFF. The chain joins TRBV7-6 to TRBJ2-1; weak D call: TRBD2 (6 bases). The germline V gene has CDR1 SGHVS and CDR2 FNYEAQ. The CDR3 length is 15 residues. The V end was cut by 5 bases, the J end by 7 bases, with 18 bases between.

The chain uses TRBV19 and TRBJ1-1; a weak D match, TRBD1 (6 bases). Trimming removed 3 bases from V and 8 bases from J, with 13 bases in between. The CDR3 totals 13 residues. Germline lookup yields CDR1 LNHDA and CDR2 SQIVND (reference sequence). The CDR3 spells CASSMQQGREAFF. Here the CDR3 DNA reads TGTGCCAGTAGTATGCAACAGGGACGAGAAGCTTTCTTT.

This chain uses TRBV27 with TRBJ1-1, with 7 positions matching TRBD1. CDR1 MNHEY and CDR2 SMNVEV come from the germline V gene (reference sequence). CDR3 length: 14 amino acids. With 5 bases clipped from V and 4 bases from J, the junction kept 7 bases outside the gene matches. This chain's CDR3 is CASSQGGLGTEAFF. The CDR3 region has the DNA TGTGCCAGCAGTCAGGGGGGTCTGGGCACTGAAGCTTTCTTT.

The table lists this clone with a count of one. The chain links TRBV7-2 to TRBJ1-2; D uncertain. CDR3 size: 13 residues. Trimming pared 1 base from V and 8 bases from J, leaving 11 bases between. The germline V gene has CDR1 SGHTA and CDR2 FQGNSA. DNA for the CDR3: TGTGCCAGCAGCTTAGGATCGGGGTTAGGCTACACCTTC. Translated, it gives CASSLGSGLGYTF. The full variable domain, completed using reference TRBV7-2 and TRBJ1-2, is GAGVSQSPSNKVTEKGKDVELRCDPISGHTALYWYRQSLGQGLEFLIYFQGNSAPDKSGLPSDRFSAERTGGSVSTLTIQRTQQEDSAVYLCASSLGSGLGYTFGSGTRLTVV.

This CDR3 is CASSFGNSKRGELFF. Here the CDR3 DNA reads TGCGCCAGCAGCTTCGGAAACAGCAAACGGGGGGAGCTGTTTTTT. V and J are TRBV5-1 and TRBJ2-2, with no clear D. Germline V CDR1 and CDR2: SGHRS, YFSETQ. This CDR3 has 15 amino acids. V was cut by 2 bases and J by 8 bases, with 16 bases left in between.

This chain joins TRBV6-1 and TRBJ1-3; D uncertain. The ends were cut back, 3 bases at V and 4 bases at J, with 10 bases in the middle. There are 14 residues in the CDR3. CDR1 is MNHNS and CDR2 is SASEGT in the germline V gene. DNA of the CDR3: TGTGCCAGCAGTGAGCAGGTAGCGGGAAACACCATATATTTT. Protein sequence: CASSEQVAGNTIYF.

The J gene is TRBJ1-2, the V gene TRBV5-1; TRBD1 agrees at 7 bases. Per germline, CDR1 SGHRS and CDR2 YFSETQ. V lost 5 bases to trimming and J lost 7 bases; unmatched junction nucleotides: 5. CDR3 size: 12 residues. The CDR3 spells CASRTGQTGYTF. The CDR3 bases are TGCGCCAGCAGGACGGGACAGACTGGCTACACCTTC.

The chain employs TRBV24-1 and TRBJ2-6; a possible D gene is TRBD1 (5 bases). The length of the CDR3 is 16 residues. CDR1 KGHDR and CDR2 SFDVKD come from the germline V gene. The germline V and J ends were trimmed by 2 bases and 2 bases, with 9 bases remaining between them. The CDR3 DNA sequence: TGTGCCACCAGTGATTGGGGCAATCCTGGGGCCAACGTCCTGACTTTC. This sequence encodes CATSDWGNPGANVLTF.